Below are 25 T cell receptor beta chains sequenced from a single sample in a study of blood T cell repertoires in COVID-19. The protocol was immunoSEQ multiplex PCR, while the TCRdb copy is restricted to in-frame clones and leaves out a portion. The profile shows around 78,000 clones, roughly 73% of them singletons. Source material: peripheral blood. These TCRs come from a human donor in a cohort sampled during active COVID-19.

The chain is built from TRBV5-3 and TRBJ1-5; D may be TRBD1 (6 bases). TRBV5-3 is identified as an open reading frame with a role that is uncertain. V lost 1 base and J 2 bases, leaving 10 bases between the germline ends. CDR3 length: 15 residues. The DNA for the CDR3 is TGTGCCAGAAGCTTGACAGGGATGGGCAATCAGCCCCAGCATTTT. Protein product: CARSLTGMGNQPQHF.

The chain carries TRBV19 and TRBJ1-2; D is unclear. The V gene lost 6 bases and the J gene lost 8 bases, with 28 bases spanning the gap. The CDR3 consists of 17 residues. Looked up from germline, CDR1 is LNHDA and CDR2 is SQIVND (reference sequence). CDR3 in amino acids: CASSYSRSQAPLYGYTF. CDR3 coding DNA: TGTGCCAGTAGCTATTCCCGGTCCCAGGCCCCCTTATACGGCTACACCTTC.

The chain recombines TRBV5-1 with TRBJ1-5, with TRBD1 as a possible D gene (5 bases). Looked up from germline, CDR1 is SGHRS and CDR2 is YFSETQ. The V end was cut by 5 bases, the J end by 4 bases, with 10 bases between. This CDR3 has 13 residues. The CDR3 bases are TGCGCCAGCAGGGGGGGTCCTAATCAGCCCCAGCATTTT. Encoded protein: CASRGGPNQPQHF.

The J gene is TRBJ1-1, the V gene TRBV29-1; D call uncertain. From germline, CDR1 is SQVTM and CDR2 ANQGSEA. This CDR3 has 10 amino acids. This chain's CDR3 is CTSFNTEAFF. For the CDR3, the DNA is TGCACCTCTTTTAACACTGAAGCTTTCTTT.

The chain couples TRBV6-5 to TRBJ2-1; 8 nucleotides agree with TRBD2. Germline V gives CDR1 MNHEY, CDR2 SVGAGI. Germline trimming cut 4 bases from V and 4 bases from J; bases unmatched to any gene: 9. CDR3 size: 16 residues. The chain's CDR3 is CASSLSSGGPYNEQFF. CDR3 DNA: TGTGCCAGCAGTTTATCCTCGGGGGGGCCTTACAATGAGCAGTTCTTC.

The CDR3 sequence is CASSLTWTGGAPFYEQYF. In DNA, the CDR3 is TGTGCCAGCAGTTTAACATGGACAGGGGGCGCCCCATTCTACGAGCAGTACTTC. This rearrangement joins TRBV27 to TRBJ2-7; TRBD1 matches 11 bases. The CDR3 spans 18 residues. V lost 2 bases to trimming and J lost 3 bases; unmatched junction nucleotides: 12. Germline V lookup: CDR1 MNHEY, CDR2 SMNVEV (reference sequence).

This clone was counted a few times. The chain is built from TRBV3-1 (or the pseudogene TRBV3-2) and TRBJ2-5, with 12 bases that match TRBD2. The CDR3 is made up of 16 amino acids. CDR1 is LGHDT, CDR2 YNNKEL, per germline (reference sequence). J gave up 4 bases and V 1 base, and 4 bases lay outside the gene matches. CDR3 sequence reads: CASSQGLAGGRETQYF. The CDR3, as DNA: TGTGCCAGCAGCCAAGGGCTAGCGGGGGGGCGAGAGACCCAGTACTTC.

The rearrangement links TRBV27 to TRBJ1-1; no reliable D call. Deletions cut 5 bases from V and 4 bases from J, with 17 bases between. The V gene's germline CDR1 is MNHEY and CDR2 SMNVEV (reference sequence). The CDR3 runs 15 residues. CDR3 loop: CASSRTTRSGTEAFF. Written as DNA, the CDR3 is TGTGCCAGCAGTCGAACGACCAGGTCTGGCACTGAAGCTTTCTTT.

This clone has just one count. The chain carries TRBV19 and TRBJ1-2, with 12 bases matching TRBD1. The CDR3 has 17 residues. Germline V gives CDR1 LNHDA, CDR2 SQIVND (reference sequence). The trim removed 0 bases at V and 7 bases at J, leaving 9 bases unmatched. The CDR3 here is CASSIDLRGDRGPGYTF. CDR3 coding DNA: TGTGCCAGTAGTATAGATCTGAGGGGGGACAGGGGGCCTGGCTACACCTTC.

V and J are TRBV2 and TRBJ1-5; tentatively, D is TRBD1 (5 bases). CDR3 length: 15 residues. Trimming cost V 2 bases and J 3 bases, with 11 bases left between them. Germline values: CDR1 SNHLY, CDR2 FYNNEI. The CDR3 loop reads CASSEQGTVNQPQHF. CDR3 DNA: TGTGCCAGCAGTGAACAGGGTACAGTCAATCAGCCCCAGCATTTT. Supplemented by reference TRBV2 and TRBJ1-5, the full variable domain reads EPEVTQTPSHQVTQMGQEVILRCVPISNHLYFYWYRQILGQKVEFLVSFYNNEISEKSEIFDDQFSVERPDGSNFTLKIRSTKLEDSAMYFCASSEQGTVNQPQHFGDGTRLSIL.

The rearrangement links TRBV7-2 to TRBJ1-4; perhaps TRBD1 as D (5 bases). From germline, CDR1 is SGHTA and CDR2 FQGNSA. The V and J ends lost 4 bases and 5 bases respectively, with 14 bases between them. The CDR3 sequence is 15 residues long. The CDR3 region is CASSSQMGRNEKLFF. The CDR3 DNA sequence: TGTGCCAGCAGCTCTCAAATGGGGCGCAATGAAAAACTGTTTTTT.

In the case of this clone: The sample holds other DNA sequences that translate to the same CDR3. This sequence joins TRBV28 and TRBJ2-7; D is unresolved. V was pared by 3 bases and J by 1 base, with 4 bases between. Germline loops: CDR1 MDHEN, CDR2 SYDVKM. The CDR3 contains 12 residues. The CDR3 DNA reads TGTGCCAGCAGTTTCTCGTCCTACGAGCAGTACTTC. Residues: CASSFSSYEQYF.

The chain couples TRBV7-2 to TRBJ2-7; D is ambiguous. The CDR3 has 15 amino acids. CDR1 SGHTA and CDR2 FQGNSA come from the germline V gene. V lost 1 base, J lost 3 bases, and 13 bases lay in between. The chain's CDR3 is CASSLGAGGYYEQYF. CDR3 sequence (DNA): TGTGCCAGCAGCTTAGGTGCTGGCGGATACTACGAGCAGTACTTC.

The chain is built from TRBV4-1 and TRBJ2-3, with 12 nucleotides matching TRBD1. The germline gives CDR1 MGHRA, CDR2 YSYEKL. The CDR3 is 18 residues long. V shed 0 bases and J 1 base; nucleotides not matched to a gene: 5. CDR3 nucleotides: TGCGCCAGCAGCCAAGACATAGGGGACAGGGGGCGCACAGATACGCAGTATTTT. Amino acid sequence: CASSQDIGDRGRTDTQYF.

The CDR3 region is CASSPRGSTEAFF. CDR3 DNA sequence: TGTGCCAGCAGCCCCAGAGGGAGCACTGAAGCTTTCTTT. The chain has TRBV12-3 or TRBV12-4 and TRBJ1-1, with D unclear. The CDR3 totals 13 residues. With 6 bases removed from V and 4 bases from J, the gap between germline ends came to 12 bases.

The sample holds a few counts of this clone. This sequence joins TRBV9 and TRBJ2-1, with a tentative D call TRBD1 (6 bases). V was trimmed by 4 bases and J by 7 bases, leaving 15 bases between them. The germline V gene encodes CDR1 SGDLS and CDR2 YYNGEE. The CDR3 has 14 amino acids. Here the CDR3 reads CASSPRTQGNEQFF. Here the CDR3 DNA reads TGTGCCAGCAGCCCCCGAACGCAGGGGAATGAGCAGTTCTTC.

This clone showed up just a few times. The chain joins TRBV6-4 to TRBJ2-7; 7 bases agree with TRBD1. V lost 8 bases, J lost 3 bases, and 19 bases stayed unmatched. The CDR3 consists of 17 residues. Per germline, CDR1 MRHNA and CDR2 SNTAGT. CDR3 coding DNA: TGTGCCAGCGGACCGTATTTTAGGACAGGCCGACTCTACGAGCAGTACTTC. It translates to CASGPYFRTGRLYEQYF.

The chain has TRBV18 and TRBJ2-5; D unresolved. V was cut by 4 bases and J by 3 bases, with 9 bases left in between. CDR1 is KGHSH, CDR2 LQKENI, per germline. This CDR3 contains 13 residues. Written as DNA, the CDR3 is TGTGCCAGCTCACAGAACTTAAAAGAGACCCAGTACTTC. Translating gives CASSQNLKETQYF.

This chain uses TRBV27 with TRBJ2-1; 8 bases map to TRBD1. V gave up 0 bases and J gave up 7 bases; unmatched junction bases: 2. The CDR3 sequence is 14 residues long. Looked up from germline, CDR1 is MNHEY and CDR2 is SMNVEV (reference sequence). The CDR3 DNA sequence: TGTGCCAGCAGTTTATCCCGGACAGGGAATGAGCAGTTCTTC. It yields the protein CASSLSRTGNEQFF.

This chain's CDR3 is CASSLASSNTF. The CDR3 DNA sequence: TGTGCCAGCAGCTTAGCCAGTAGCAACACCTTC. This chain connects TRBV7-9 to TRBJ1-2; no firm D call. The V end was cut by 0 bases, the J end by 12 bases, with 8 bases between. The CDR3 is 11 amino acids. In germline, CDR1 is SEHNR, CDR2 FQNEAQ (reference sequence).

The chain couples TRBV2 to TRBJ2-1, with 8 nucleotides matching TRBD2. Losses at the gene ends were 7 bases for V and 2 bases for J; bases not matched to a gene: 4. The germline gives CDR1 SNHLY, CDR2 FYNNEI. This CDR3 comprises 14 residues. The CDR3 region is CASKAGATYNEQFF. The CDR3 bases are TGTGCCAGCAAAGCGGGGGCCACCTACAATGAGCAGTTCTTC. Full variable domain (rest looked up from reference TRBV2 and TRBJ2-1): EPEVTQTPSHQVTQMGQEVILRCVPISNHLYFYWYRQILGQKVEFLVSFYNNEISEKSEIFDDQFSVERPDGSNFTLKIRSTKLEDSAMYFCASKAGATYNEQFFGPGTRLTVL.

The chain recombines TRBV11-2 with TRBJ1-1, with TRBD1 identical over 7 bases. The length of the CDR3 is 13 residues. Germline V gene sequence: CDR1 SGHAT, CDR2 FQNNGV. V lost 3 bases, J lost 4 bases, and 2 bases stayed unmatched. In DNA, the CDR3 is TGTGCCAGCAGCTTTAGACAGGGCACTGAAGCTTTCTTT. Residues: CASSFRQGTEAFF.

This clone was counted between two and nine times. This rearrangement joins TRBV6-5 to TRBJ2-7; no clear D gene. CDR3 size: 12 residues. V gave up 2 bases and J gave up 6 bases, with 8 bases separating them. Germline V gene sequence: CDR1 MNHEY, CDR2 SVGAGI. DNA for the CDR3: TGTGCCAGCAGTTACCCGTCGAGCGAGCAGTACTTC. The encoded protein is CASSYPSSEQYF.

This clone showed up just a few times. The J gene is TRBJ1-2, the V gene TRBV18; D remains ambiguous. This CDR3 is built from 14 residues. Germline values: CDR1 KGHSH, CDR2 LQKENI. V was trimmed by 1 base and J by 0 bases, leaving 6 bases between them. Here the CDR3 DNA reads TGTGCCAGCTCACCACTTGTCGCTAACTATGGCTACACCTTC. This gives the protein CASSPLVANYGYTF.

V gene TRBV12-5 combines with J gene TRBJ2-5; 11 bases align to TRBD2. The length of the CDR3 is 18 residues. Per germline, CDR1 LGHNT and CDR2 FRNRAP. V was clipped by 3 bases and J by 2 bases; unmatched bases: 11. The CDR3 DNA is TGTGCTAGTGGTTTTAGGGCTAGCGGGGGGACGTCACAAGAGACCCAGTACTTC. Amino acids: CASGFRASGGTSQETQYF.